The following is a T cell receptor beta chain sequence with its context. Its cognate antigen is unknown. In TCRdb, the reads were re-called with MiXCR into one record per CDR3 protein. Counted here are 450,000 to 550,000 distinct CDR3 sequences, about 42% occurring once; the ten biggest clones make up about 41%. V gave up 2 bases and J gave up 1 base, with 14 bases separating them. This CDR3 comprises 16 residues. CDR1 SGDLS and CDR2 YYNGEE come from the germline V gene. The sample is drawn from a study of T cell repertoires in cytomegalovirus infection. The wider study: Selection of CMV epitopes for the study included recently identified HLA-C-restricted and well-studied HLA-B-restricted ones. Shared public TCR beta signatures pointed to both CMV infection and a matching HLA type.

Study results and caveats: The ex vivo response showed dominance by HLA-C-restricted CMV-specific TCR beta clonotypes. The cumulative frequency of public TCR beta families distinguished individuals who carried CMV together with the relevant HLA.

The specimen was cultured PBMCs, collected from culture after CMV antigen stimulation. The source of this sequence is a human donor in good health (CMV status not recorded). Some clones in this sample may be carry-over from other donors' samples. The V and J genes are TRBV9 and TRBJ2-3, with D possibly matching TRBD2 (6 bases). CDR3 in amino acids: CASSVRPGTGTDTQYF. CDR3 nucleotides: TGTGCCAGCAGCGTGAGGCCCGGGACTGGCACAGATACGCAGTATTTT.